These 19 T cell receptor beta chains came from one sample sequenced in a study of T-cell reconstitution after alpha-beta-depleted transplantation in children. Construction of the TCRbeta library involved unique molecular identifiers. One entry per CDR3 protein, called by TCRdb with MiXCR from the PCR reads. Of some 840,000 distinct CDR3 sequences in the sample, roughly 15% were seen once. The specimen comprised PBMCs, mostly from graft donor cells, sampled 360 days after TCRalphabeta/CD19-depleted stem cell transplant. The source is a male patient between 10 and 17 years old who had a stem cell transplant for acute lymphoblastic leukemia, so the T cells may come from the graft donor.

CDR3 residues: CASSLYNYEQYF. DNA for the CDR3: TGTGCCAGCAGTTTATATAACTACGAGCAGTACTTC. The chain uses TRBV12-3 or TRBV12-4 and TRBJ2-7, with D unresolved. The CDR3 covers 12 residues. Trimming took off 2 bases at V and 3 bases at J, with 5 bases between the two ends.

There are a few counts of this clonotype. The chain couples TRBV5-1 to TRBJ2-1; D gene uncertain. Trimming cost V 0 bases and J 6 bases, with 10 bases left between them. CDR3 size: 14 residues. The germline CDR1 and CDR2 sequences are SGHRS and YFSETQ. CDR3 loop: CASSLGLRPNEQFF. In nucleotides, the CDR3 is TGCGCCAGCAGCTTGGGTTTGCGTCCCAATGAGCAGTTCTTC. The full variable domain, with the rest looked up from reference TRBV5-1 and TRBJ2-1, is KAGVTQTPRYLIKTRGQQVTLSCSPISGHRSVSWYQQTPGQGLQFLFEYFSETQRNKGNFPGRFSGRQFSNSRSEMNVSTLELGDSALYLCASSLGLRPNEQFFGPGTRLTVL.

V gene TRBV5-1 combines with J gene TRBJ2-7; D unclear. The V and J ends lost 0 bases and 4 bases respectively, with 14 bases between them. The CDR3 has 15 amino acids. In germline, CDR1 is SGHRS, CDR2 YFSETQ. CDR3 nucleotides: TGCGCCAGCAGCTTGGGCAATGCAGATCGTTACGAGCAGTACTTC. It is translated as CASSLGNADRYEQYF. Combining the CDR3 with reference TRBV5-1 and TRBJ2-7 gives the whole variable domain KAGVTQTPRYLIKTRGQQVTLSCSPISGHRSVSWYQQTPGQGLQFLFEYFSETQRNKGNFPGRFSGRQFSNSRSEMNVSTLELGDSALYLCASSLGNADRYEQYFGPGTRLTVT.

This sequence joins TRBV10-3 and TRBJ1-2; a weak D match, TRBD1 (5 bases). Trimming cost V 4 bases and J 4 bases, with 16 bases left between them. This CDR3 has 15 amino acids. CDR1 and CDR2 from the germline V gene are ENHRY and SYGVKD. CDR3: CAISVGPRVGYGYTF. The CDR3 DNA reads as TGTGCCATCAGTGTCGGTCCCAGGGTAGGCTATGGCTACACCTTC.

In this sample, this clonotype turned up many times. V usage is TRBV5-1 and J usage is TRBJ2-1, with D tentatively TRBD2 (6 bases). CDR3 length: 14 residues. Germline assignment: CDR1 SGHRS and CDR2 YFSETQ. Trimming pared 0 bases from V and 6 bases from J, leaving 10 bases between. The DNA for the CDR3 is TGCGCCAGCAGCTTGGGGGACTCCCCCAATGAGCAGTTCTTC. This codes for CASSLGDSPNEQFF.

CDR3 sequence: CASSSQPTGMNTEAFF. The CDR3 nucleotides are TGTGCCAGCAGCTCCCAACCGACAGGGATGAACACTGAAGCTTTCTTT. The chain carries TRBV7-9 and TRBJ1-1; 7 bases align to TRBD1. The germline V gene has CDR1 SEHNR and CDR2 FQNEAQ (reference sequence). Germline trimming cut 4 bases from V and 0 bases from J; bases unmatched to any gene: 8. The CDR3 is made up of 16 amino acids.

The rearrangement links TRBV6-5 to TRBJ2-7; D may be TRBD1 (6 bases). Per germline, CDR1 MNHEY and CDR2 SVGAGI. The length of the CDR3 is 13 residues. Trimming cost V 3 bases and J 5 bases, with 11 bases left between them. CDR3 sequence reads: CASSYRGNDEQYF. The CDR3, as DNA: TGTGCCAGCAGTTATAGGGGGAATGACGAGCAGTACTTC.

The J gene is TRBJ2-5, the V gene TRBV27; tentative D call: TRBD2 (5 bases). The CDR3 is made up of 16 amino acids. The V gene lost 5 bases and the J gene lost 5 bases, with 21 bases spanning the gap. CDR1 and CDR2 (germline): MNHEY, SMNVEV (reference sequence). In DNA, the CDR3 is TGTGCCAGCAGTCTCCTCGCGGGCCTCCCCGGGGAGACCCAGTACTTC. Residues: CASSLLAGLPGETQYF.

The rearrangement uses TRBV19 and TRBJ1-5, with D perhaps TRBD1 (6 bases). Germline CDR1 and CDR2: LNHDA and SQIVND (reference sequence). Trimming removed 4 bases from V and 2 bases from J, with 21 bases in between. The CDR3 runs to 18 residues. As DNA, the CDR3 is TGTGCCAGTAGTACGATAAGGGCAACAGGGAGCCGCAATCAGCCCCAGCATTTT. It specifies CASSTIRATGSRNQPQHF.

This clonotype was detected ten times or more. The rearrangement uses TRBV10-2 and TRBJ2-7; D gene uncertain. Trimming removed 2 bases at V and 0 bases at J, with 5 bases between. CDR3 length: 13 residues. The germline V gene encodes CDR1 WSHSY and CDR2 SAAADI. The CDR3 region has the DNA TGCGCCAGCAGTGAGCAGGTCTCCTACGAGCAGTACTTC. This encodes CASSEQVSYEQYF.

This clonotype was seen only a few times. The V call is TRBV13, the J call TRBJ1-2; D ambiguous. This CDR3 is built from 12 residues. Germline V gene data show CDR1 as PRHDT and CDR2 as FYEKMQ (reference sequence). The CDR3 protein is CASAGLSYGYTF. In DNA form, the CDR3 reads TGTGCTTCGGCGGGGTTATCCTATGGCTACACCTTC.

The gene calls are TRBV20-1 and TRBJ2-5, with D maybe TRBD1 (6 bases). Germline V gene sequence: CDR1 DFQATT, CDR2 SNEGSKA (reference sequence). Trimming took off 2 bases at V and 2 bases at J, with 9 bases between the two ends. This CDR3 is 13 amino acids long. The CDR3 reads CSARWGLQETQYF. In DNA, the CDR3 is TGCAGTGCTAGATGGGGGCTTCAAGAGACCCAGTACTTC.

This chain uses TRBV18 with TRBJ1-5; the D is unclear. V dropped 11 bases and J dropped 4 bases, with 15 bases sitting between them. This CDR3 has 13 amino acids. Germline V gene data show CDR1 as KGHSH and CDR2 as LQKENI. The CDR3 loop reads CASSEKGNQPQHF. Here the CDR3 DNA reads TGTGCCTCCTCCGAAAAAGGAAATCAGCCCCAGCATTTT. Complete variable domain (other parts from reference TRBV18 and TRBJ1-5): NAGVMQNPRHLVRRRGQEARLRCSPMKGHSHVYWYRQLPEEGLKFMVYLQKENIIDESGMPKERFSAEFPKEGPSILRIQQVVRGDSAAYFCASSEKGNQPQHFGDGTRLSIL.

The chain joins TRBV5-1 to TRBJ2-7, with D possibly matching TRBD2 (6 bases). Trimming took 1 base from V and 3 from J, leaving 14 bases between them. The CDR3 has 15 amino acids. Germline assignment: CDR1 SGHRS and CDR2 YFSETQ. The CDR3: CASSLTGRGNYEQYF. The DNA of the CDR3 is TGCGCCAGCAGCTTGACCGGGAGAGGGAACTACGAGCAGTACTTC.

The V call is TRBV5-1, the J call TRBJ2-7, with TRBD1 as a possible D gene (6 bases). The CDR3 extends over 14 amino acids. Germline V gene sequence: CDR1 SGHRS, CDR2 YFSETQ. Trimming shortened V by 5 bases and J by 2 bases, and 14 bases separated the two germline ends. The CDR3 region is CASSSGTTTYEQYF. The CDR3 region has the DNA TGCGCCAGCAGTAGTGGGACAACCACCTACGAGCAGTACTTC.

V and J are TRBV20-1 and TRBJ2-5; D is tentatively TRBD1 or TRBD2 (5 bases each). Trimming stripped 4 bases from V and 5 bases from J, with 17 bases between. The CDR3 contains 14 residues. CDR1 is DFQATT, CDR2 SNEGSKA, per germline (reference sequence). CDR3 nucleotides: TGCAGTGCTATTGTAGATGGGGGAAGGGAGACCCAGTACTTC. Translating it yields CSAIVDGGRETQYF.

This clonotype was counted between two and nine times. The genes are TRBV28 and TRBJ1-6; possibly TRBD1 for D (6 bases). CDR1 MDHEN and CDR2 SYDVKM come from the germline V gene. The CDR3 length is 13 residues. V lost 5 bases and J 10 bases, leaving 12 bases between the germline ends. Written as DNA, the CDR3 is TGTGCCAGCAGTCAGCAGGGGTTCTCACCCCTCCACTTT. Translated: CASSQQGFSPLHF.

Of note for this clonotype: A read error may account for a junction end that differs from germline. The chain joins TRBV20-1 to TRBJ2-1; 10 positions agree with TRBD1. The germline gives CDR1 DFQATT, CDR2 SNEGSKA (reference sequence). The CDR3 runs to 15 residues. CDR3 coding DNA: TGCAGTGCCAGAGTATGGACAGGGGGCTACAATGAGCAGTTCTTC. Translation: CSARVWTGGYNEQFF.

The chain carries TRBV5-1 and TRBJ2-1, with TRBD2 matching 9 bases. J was trimmed by 2 bases and V by 0 bases; bases with no gene match: 3. The germline V gene encodes CDR1 SGHRS and CDR2 YFSETQ. The CDR3 loop spans 16 amino acids. CDR3 residues: CASSLGREGPYNEQFF. The CDR3 DNA reads TGCGCCAGCAGCTTGGGGCGGGAGGGCCCCTACAATGAGCAGTTCTTC.